This TCR beta chain was retrieved from a study of T cell changes during pregnancy in multiple sclerosis. V dropped 4 bases and J dropped 6; count of bases not matched to a gene: 4. Germline lookup yields CDR1 LGHNA and CDR2 YSLEER. CDR3 length: 15 amino acids. Profiling relied on immunoSEQ multiplex PCR, and the TCRdb table lists in-frame clones only, not all of them. The sample has fewer than 65,000 clones, about 90% seen once; the top ten hold 0.35% to 0.45%. The sample was CD4+ T cells from peripheral blood mononuclear cells, taken after pregnancy. The chain carries TRBV4-3 and TRBJ1-5; 12 bases align to TRBD1. The clonotype originates from a female donor with multiple sclerosis, enrolled in a pregnancy study. The CDR3 coding sequence is TGCGCCAGCAGCCCAGGGACAGGGGGCAGTCAGCCCCAGCATTTT. This translates into CASSPGTGGSQPQHF.